This TCR beta chain was sequenced in a study of T cells in tumors and immune-related adverse events. Produced via immunoSEQ multiplex PCR; TCRdb's table is partial and in-frame only. The table has fewer than 25,000 clones, around nine tenths seen once; the top ten hold about 1.4%. CDR3 length: 14 residues. V trimming: 5 bases; J trimming: 13 bases; junction bases outside the gene matches: 10. Germline values: CDR1 MNHEY, CDR2 SMNVEV (reference sequence). This chain links TRBV27 with TRBJ2-5, with 13 bases that match TRBD2. The input for sequencing was lymph node tissue, taken from a patient treated with anti-PD-1 therapy. The sequence was collected from a female donor with metastatic renal cell carcinoma. As DNA, the CDR3 is TGTGCCAGCAGTATGAACGGACTAGCGGGAGCCTCGTACTTC. This translates into CASSMNGLAGASYF.